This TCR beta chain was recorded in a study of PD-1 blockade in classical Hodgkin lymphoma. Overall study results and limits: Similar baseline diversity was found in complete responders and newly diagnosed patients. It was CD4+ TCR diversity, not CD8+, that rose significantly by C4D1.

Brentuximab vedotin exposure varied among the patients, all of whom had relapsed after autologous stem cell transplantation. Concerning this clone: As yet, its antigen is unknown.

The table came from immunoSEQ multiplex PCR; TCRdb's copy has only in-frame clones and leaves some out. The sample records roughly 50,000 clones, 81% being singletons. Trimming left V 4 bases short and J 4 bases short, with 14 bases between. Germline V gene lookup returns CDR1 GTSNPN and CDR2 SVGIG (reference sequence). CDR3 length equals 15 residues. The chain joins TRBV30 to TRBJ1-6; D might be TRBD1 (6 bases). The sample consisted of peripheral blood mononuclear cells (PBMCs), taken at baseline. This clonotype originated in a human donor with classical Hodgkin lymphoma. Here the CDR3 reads CAWTPRGTYNSPLHF. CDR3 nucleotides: TGTGCCTGGACCCCAAGGGGGACTTATAATTCACCCCTCCACTTT. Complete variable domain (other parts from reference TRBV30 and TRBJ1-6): SQTIHQWPATLVQPVGSPLSLECTVEGTSNPNLYWYRQAAGRGLQLLFYSVGIGQISSEVPQNLSASRPQDRQFILSSKKLLLSDSGFYLCAWTPRGTYNSPLHFGNGTRLTVT.